This entry lists 2 T cell receptor beta chains sequenced from one sample in a study of blood T cell repertoires in COVID-19. The table came from immunoSEQ multiplex PCR; TCRdb's copy has only in-frame clones and leaves some out. The top ten clones hold around 2.5% of a sample with 160,000 or so clones, 80% to 90% of them seen once. The sequencing input was peripheral blood. Receptor source: a woman in her 70s with acute or convalescent COVID-19.

The V gene is TRBV5-6, the J gene TRBJ1-2, with a weak D call TRBD1 (5 bases). V gave up 0 bases and J gave up 9 bases, with 18 bases separating them. Germline V gene lookup returns CDR1 SGHDT and CDR2 YYEEEE. The CDR3 is made up of 15 amino acids. The CDR3 DNA follows: TGTGCCAGCAGCTTGGCAGGGTTCCAGTTGCGTAGCTACACCTTC. This codes for CASSLAGFQLRSYTF.

The chain joins TRBV28 to TRBJ1-1; 8 bases line up with TRBD1. This CDR3 is built from 12 residues. Germline V gene sequence: CDR1 MDHEN, CDR2 SYDVKM. J gave up 10 bases and V 5 bases, and 6 bases lay outside the gene matches. The CDR3 loop reads CASSVQGGGAFF. CDR3 sequence (DNA): TGTGCCAGCAGTGTACAGGGGGGCGGAGCTTTCTTT. The complete variable domain, with remaining parts taken from reference TRBV28 and TRBJ1-1, reads DVKVTQSSRYLVKRTGEKVFLECVQDMDHENMFWYRQDPGLGLRLIYFSYDVKMKEKGDIPEGYSVSREKKERFSLILESASTNQTSMYLCASSVQGGGAFFGQGTRLTVV.